These 20 T cell receptor beta chains were all obtained from the same sample, sequenced in a study of cytomegalovirus exposure and HLA in healthy donors. PCR used 60 Vbeta primers and 13 Jbeta primers. Sequencing was performed with immunoSEQ multiplex PCR; in TCRdb, only in-frame clones are kept and a portion is missing. The repertoire holds about 140,000 clones, 75% seen once, with about 7% in the top ten. Source material: PBMCs. Receptor source: a young man in good health and CMV-seronegative.

This rearrangement joins TRBV7-2 to TRBJ2-3; 10 bases are shared with TRBD2. Trimming cost V 1 base and J 9 bases; bases outside gene matches: 7. There are 15 residues in the CDR3. The germline gives CDR1 SGHTA, CDR2 FQGNSA. The CDR3 here is CASSLVSGGARTQYF. CDR3 sequence (DNA): TGTGCCAGCAGCTTAGTAAGCGGGGGGGCGAGAACGCAGTATTTT.

The chain links TRBV5-1 to TRBJ2-1; 12 nucleotides agree with TRBD2. V lost 5 bases and J lost 12; bases outside the gene matches: 12. In germline, CDR1 is SGHRS, CDR2 YFSETQ. CDR3 length equals 15 residues. CDR3 loop: CASRTTSGSNYGQFF. The DNA of the CDR3 is TGCGCCAGCAGGACGACTAGCGGGAGTAATTATGGGCAGTTCTTC.

This chain uses TRBV21-1 with TRBJ2-7; the table's TRBD2 call for D was not verified on the DNA. TRBV21-1 is a known pseudogene. The CDR3 runs 19 residues. This CDR3 reads CASSKYRGLGREKSYEQYF. CDR3 sequence (DNA): TGTGCCAGCAGCAAATATCGAGGGCTAGGGCGGGAGAAGTCCTACGAGCAGTACTTC.

This sequence joins TRBV5-1 and TRBJ2-4; D is possibly TRBD2 (5 bases). The CDR3 extends over 16 amino acids. Germline V gives CDR1 SGHRS, CDR2 YFSETQ. V was clipped by 0 bases and J by 0 bases, with 10 bases between them. In DNA, the CDR3 is TGCGCCAGCAGCTTGGCGCCTGAGGGAGCCAAAAACATTCAGTACTTC. Translation gives CASSLAPEGAKNIQYF.

The chain carries TRBV4-1 and TRBJ2-5; the match to TRBD1 covers 8 bases. The CDR3 totals 15 residues. Germline loops: CDR1 MGHRA, CDR2 YSYEKL. V gave up 3 bases and J gave up 5 bases; unmatched junction bases: 8. In DNA, the CDR3 is TGCGCCAGCAGCCATGAACCGGGACAGGCTGAGACCCAGTACTTC. Protein: CASSHEPGQAETQYF.

The V and J genes are TRBV7-8 and TRBJ1-3; no clear D. Looked up from germline, CDR1 is SGHVS and CDR2 is FQNEAQ. Trimming cost V 6 bases and J 0 bases, with 9 bases left between them. The CDR3 extends over 14 amino acids. The CDR3 is CASRGVSSGNTIYF. For the CDR3, the DNA is TGTGCCAGCAGGGGAGTAAGCTCTGGAAACACCATATATTTT.

The genes are TRBV5-4 and TRBJ2-3; TRBD2 aligns across 10 bases. The germline gives CDR1 SGHNT, CDR2 YYREEE (reference sequence). CDR3 length: 16 amino acids. V was pared by 1 base and J by 4 bases, with 6 bases of the junction left unmatched. CDR3 sequence (DNA): TGTGCCAGCAGCTTGACTAGCGGGAAACAAGCAGATACGCAGTATTTT. It translates to CASSLTSGKQADTQYF.

V gene TRBV4-1 combines with J gene TRBJ2-3; D might be TRBD2 (6 bases). The V end was cut by 5 bases, the J end by 0 bases, with 12 bases between. This CDR3 region has 15 residues. The germline gives CDR1 MGHRA, CDR2 YSYEKL. The CDR3 here is CASSRGTSSTDTQYF. Here the CDR3 DNA reads TGCGCCAGCAGCAGAGGGACTTCTAGCACAGATACGCAGTATTTT.

V gene TRBV15 combines with J gene TRBJ1-6, with D perhaps matching TRBD1 (6 bases). The CDR3 sequence is 16 residues long. The germline CDR1 and CDR2 sequences are LNHNV and YYDKDF (reference sequence). The V end was cut by 0 bases, the J end by 10 bases, with 16 bases between. CDR3 loop: CATSRDWGGASSPLHF. CDR3 DNA sequence: TGTGCCACCAGCAGAGATTGGGGGGGCGCAAGCTCACCCCTCCACTTT.

The chain is built from TRBV23-1 and TRBJ1-2, with D unresolved. TRBV23-1 is identified as an open reading frame with a role that is uncertain. V dropped 3 bases and J dropped 4 bases, with 15 bases sitting between them. The CDR3 extends over 15 amino acids. CDR3 sequence: CASSQQNLTLYGYTF. In DNA, the CDR3 is TGCGCCAGCAGTCAGCAGAATCTGACTCTCTATGGCTACACCTTC.

The CDR3 region is CASSDHVTGGDRYEQYF. The CDR3 coding sequence is TGTGCCAGCAGTGATCATGTGACAGGGGGCGATCGCTACGAGCAGTACTTC. V is TRBV6-1 and J is TRBJ2-7; TRBD1 aligns across 10 bases. V was clipped by 3 bases and J by 3 bases; unmatched bases: 11. Looked up from germline, CDR1 is MNHNS and CDR2 is SASEGT. CDR3 size: 17 residues.

The gene calls are TRBV27 and TRBJ1-5; D not resolved. V gave up 6 bases and J gave up 2 bases, with 14 bases separating them. Looked up from germline, CDR1 is MNHEY and CDR2 is SMNVEV (reference sequence). This CDR3 region has 15 residues. The chain's CDR3 is CASSRSIMGNQPQHF. The DNA for the CDR3 is TGTGCCAGCAGCCGGTCAATCATGGGCAATCAGCCCCAGCATTTT.

The V gene is TRBV7-9, the J gene TRBJ1-2; D call uncertain. CDR1 and CDR2 from the germline V gene are SEHNR and FQNEAQ (reference sequence). CDR3 length equals 14 residues. V lost 3 bases to trimming and J lost 8 bases, with 16 bases between them. CDR3 nucleotides: TGTGCCAGCAGCTTTATCGATTCGAGCGGCGGCTACACCTTC. As protein: CASSFIDSSGGYTF.

The chain carries TRBV7-2 and TRBJ2-7; the D gene is possibly TRBD1 (5 bases). Trimming stripped 4 bases from V and 2 bases from J, with 9 bases between. The germline V gene encodes CDR1 SGHTA and CDR2 FQGNSA. The CDR3 contains 13 residues. The CDR3 region has the DNA TGTGCCAGCAGCTCACCACAGGCCTACGAGCAGTACTTC. This gives the protein CASSSPQAYEQYF. Drawing the rest from reference TRBV7-2 and TRBJ2-7, the complete variable domain is GAGVSQSPSNKVTEKGKDVELRCDPISGHTALYWYRQSLGQGLEFLIYFQGNSAPDKSGLPSDRFSAERTGGSVSTLTIQRTQQEDSAVYLCASSSPQAYEQYFGPGTRLTVT.

The chain couples TRBV19 to TRBJ2-2, with TRBD2 matching over 11 bases. Germline lookup yields CDR1 LNHDA and CDR2 SQIVND (reference sequence). This CDR3 is 17 amino acids long. The J segment lost 0 bases and the V segment lost 4 bases, leaving 4 bases of the junction unmatched. This CDR3 reads CASSNLAGGPNTGELFF. The CDR3 DNA reads TGTGCCAGTAGTAATCTAGCGGGGGGTCCGAACACCGGGGAGCTGTTTTTT.

The chain recombines TRBV6-1 with TRBJ1-2; D not certain. Trimming stripped 1 base from V and 3 bases from J, with 12 bases between. Germline V gives CDR1 MNHNS, CDR2 SASEGT. The CDR3 has 15 amino acids. As DNA, the CDR3 is TGTGCCAGCAGTGAAGAAGTTACCTACCACTATGGCTACACCTTC. It codes for CASSEEVTYHYGYTF.

This clone was recorded once. V gene TRBV27 combines with J gene TRBJ2-5, with TRBD2 matching 9 bases. CDR1 and CDR2 (germline): MNHEY, SMNVEV (reference sequence). The CDR3 has 16 residues. With V trimmed by 6 bases and J by 1 base, 9 bases remained unmatched. This CDR3 reads CASSSLVAGAQETQYF. For the CDR3, the DNA is TGTGCCAGCAGCTCTTTGGTAGCGGGGGCCCAAGAGACCCAGTACTTC.

V usage is TRBV10-3 and J usage is TRBJ2-3, with TRBD2 matching over 11 bases. Per the germline V gene, CDR1 is ENHRY and CDR2 is SYGVKD. Germline trimming cut 10 bases from V and 2 bases from J; bases unmatched to any gene: 2. CDR3 size: 13 residues. DNA for the CDR3: TGTGCCACGGGACTAGCGGTCACAGATACGCAGTATTTT. It translates to CATGLAVTDTQYF.

This clone was observed once. The chain has TRBV9 and TRBJ2-3; 7 positions match TRBD1. Looked up from germline, CDR1 is SGDLS and CDR2 is YYNGEE. Trimming took 4 bases from V and 0 from J; bases not matched to a gene: 11. This CDR3 comprises 17 residues. The CDR3 loop is CASSRDRGPSSTDTQYF. The CDR3, as DNA: TGTGCCAGCAGCCGGGACAGAGGGCCCTCTAGCACAGATACGCAGTATTTT.

About this clone: This specimen includes other DNA sequences encoding the same CDR3. This chain links TRBV30 with TRBJ1-4; 9 nucleotides match TRBD1. This CDR3 region has 17 residues. Germline V gene data show CDR1 as GTSNPN and CDR2 as SVGIG (reference sequence). V dropped 2 bases and J dropped 5; count of bases not matched to a gene: 12. CDR3 protein: CAWSSGQGTTANEKLFF. CDR3 bases: TGTGCCTGGAGTTCGGGACAGGGTACTACGGCCAATGAAAAACTGTTTTTT.